Here is one TCR beta chain with its context. This entry comes from a study of blood T cell repertoires in COVID-19. Profiling relied on immunoSEQ multiplex PCR, and the TCRdb table lists in-frame clones only, not all of them. Among tens of thousands of clones listed, around 87% were seen once. Trimming removed 6 bases from V and 0 bases from J, with 15 bases in between. The germline V gene has CDR1 MDHEN and CDR2 SYDVKM. This CDR3 is built from 15 residues. This clonotype was obtained from a human donor in a cohort sampled during active COVID-19. Sequencing input: peripheral blood. The chain combines TRBV28 with TRBJ2-7, with a tentative D call TRBD2 (5 bases). CDR3 loop: CASRYLPGSSYEQYF. The CDR3, as DNA: TGTGCCAGCAGATACCTCCCGGGGAGCTCCTACGAGCAGTACTTC.